These T cell receptor beta chains were read from a single sample in a study of cytomegalovirus exposure and HLA in healthy donors. Data came from immunoSEQ multiplex PCR; TCRdb stores just in-frame clones and leaves some out. The table lists 150,000 to 200,000 clones, roughly 80% of them singletons. Sequenced sample: PBMCs. These receptors came from a male donor in good health and CMV-seropositive. Each CDR3 is given with its conserved first and last residue. Each record gives: V gene, J gene, clone size, D gene, CDR3 DNA, CDR3 protein. D genes are given only for firm matches. Clone size appears in some rows only: once, few, many, or a class for an expanded clone.

>TRBV27|TRBJ2-5|-|TRBD2
TGTGCCAGCAGTTTACTGGCGGGGGGCCGCCAAGAGACCCAGTACTTC
CASSLLAGGRQETQYF
>TRBV18|TRBJ2-5|-|-
TGTGCCAGCTCGCCTCGACTACCCTCCCAAGAGACCCAGTACTTC
CASSPRLPSQETQYF
>TRBV30|TRBJ1-1|-|TRBD1
TGTGCCTGGAGTGCCGGGACAGGGGTGACTGAAGCTTTCTTT
CAWSAGTGVTEAFF
>TRBV7-9|TRBJ2-1|few|-
TGTGCCAGCAGCTTTAGGGAGGGGGATGGGAATGAGCAGTTCTTC
CASSFREGDGNEQFF
>TRBV6-4|TRBJ2-2|-|-
TGTGCCAGCAGAGGACAGAGTAACACCGGGGAGCTGTTTTTT
CASRGQSNTGELFF
>TRBV28|TRBJ2-7|-|-
TGTGCCAGCAGTTTCGGAGGGCGGTACGAGCAGTACTTC
CASSFGGRYEQYF
>TRBV4-3|TRBJ2-7|-|TRBD2
TGCGCCAGCAGCCACATACTAGCGGGAGCGACACCGTTGAACTTC
CASSHILAGATPLNF
>TRBV5-6|TRBJ2-5|-|-
TGTGCCAGCAGCTTGGCGCAGATTTTGCAAGAGACCCAGTACTTC
CASSLAQILQETQYF
>TRBV7-7|TRBJ2-5|-|TRBD1
TGTGCCAGCAGCTTGACAGGGGGTCAAGAGACCCAGTACTTC
CASSLTGGQETQYF
>TRBV4-1|TRBJ2-7|few|TRBD2
TGCGCCAGCAGCCAAGTTGCGGGAGCCTACGAGCAGTACTTC
CASSQVAGAYEQYF
>TRBV15|TRBJ1-4|few|-
TGTGCCACCAGCAGAGCTACAGACCTTCGTAATGAAAAACTGTTTTTT
CATSRATDLRNEKLFF
>TRBV25-1|TRBJ1-1|-|-
TGTGCCAGCAGTGAAAACAGGGACGGGACTGAAGCTTTCTTT
CASSENRDGTEAFF
>TRBV2|TRBJ2-1|-|TRBD2
TGTGCCAGCAGAAGCGGGGGGGACAATGAGCAGTTCTTC
CASRSGGDNEQFF
>TRBV7-9|TRBJ1-6|many|TRBD1
TGTGCCAGCAGCTCGCACGACCGACAGGGGGCAGGGTCACCCCTCCACTTT
CASSSHDRQGAGSPLHF
>TRBV5-4|TRBJ1-3|few|-
TGTGCCAGCAGCGTACAGGGAAACACCATATATTTT
CASSVQGNTIYF
>TRBV30|TRBJ2-1|-|-
TGTGCCTGGAGTCGATCTAAAGACAGACTGTACAATGAGCAGTTCTTC
CAWSRSKDRLYNEQFF
>TRBV27|TRBJ2-6|-|-
TGTGCCAGCAGTTCAGGACGGCTCTCTGGGGCCAACGGCCTGACTTTC
CASSSGRLSGANGLTF
>TRBV29-1|TRBJ2-5|-|TRBD2
TGCAGCGGGACTAGCGGGAGGGGGGAGACCCAGTACTTC
CSGTSGRGETQYF
>TRBV6-1|TRBJ1-5|-|-
TGTGCCAGCAGTGAACATAGCAATCAGCCCCAGCATTTT
CASSEHSNQPQHF
>TRBV11-2|TRBJ2-7|-|TRBD2
TGTGCCAGCAGTTCAAGGGTCGGAGGCGGGGGGTCCGAGCAGTACTTC
CASSSRVGGGGSEQYF
>TRBV5-1|TRBJ1-1|-|-
TGCGCCAGCAGCTTGGTTGGAGGTCTTTCAAGTTCTGAAGCTTTCTTT
CASSLVGGLSSSEAFF
>TRBV7-9|TRBJ1-3|-|-
TGTGCCAGCAGCCGTGGGGGCAACTCTGGAAACACCATATATTTT
CASSRGGNSGNTIYF
>TRBV4-1|TRBJ1-2|-|-
TGCGCCAGCAGCCAGAGTACCCGGGGGGCCAACTATGGCTACACCTTC
CASSQSTRGANYGYTF
>TRBV30|TRBJ2-7|once|-
TGTGCCTGGGACAGCCTCTACGAGCAGTACTTC
CAWDSLYEQYF
>TRBV30|TRBJ1-4|-|-
TGTGCCTGTCTGGGGGGATCTAATGAAAAACTGTTTTTT
CACLGGSNEKLFF
>TRBV28|TRBJ2-7|-|-
TGTGCCAGCACCATCCACAGGGACTACGAGCAGTACTTC
CASTIHRDYEQYF
>TRBV27|TRBJ2-7|-|-
TGTGCCAGCAGTTTACACTCCCTGTCCGAGCAGTACTTC
CASSLHSLSEQYF
>TRBV29-1|TRBJ2-5|few|-
TGCAGTTTCGGGGAGACCCAGTACTTC
CSFGETQYF
>TRBV6-6|TRBJ1-2|-|TRBD1
TGTGCCAGCAGGATCGGGACAGGGTCTAACTATGGCTACACCTTC
CASRIGTGSNYGYTF
>TRBV14|TRBJ2-2|-|TRBD1
TGTGCCAGCAGCCAAGGACAGGGGTTTCCCGGGGAGCTGTTTTTT
CASSQGQGFPGELFF
>TRBV5-6|TRBJ2-1|-|-
TGTGCCAGCAGCGCCGGGGAGTCCTACAATGAGCAGTTCTTC
CASSAGESYNEQFF
>TRBV5-1|TRBJ1-2|-|-
TGCGCCAGCGGTCAAACAGGGTCTAACTATGGCTACACCTTC
CASGQTGSNYGYTF
>TRBV27|TRBJ2-1|-|-
TGTGCCAGCAGTTTCTTAGGGGGTGAGCAGTTCTTC
CASSFLGGEQFF
>TRBV5-1|TRBJ2-4|-|TRBD2
TGCGCCAGCAGCCCATCGGGACTAGCGGGACTAGAGGGGCTAGCCAAAAACATTCAGTACTTC
CASSPSGLAGLEGLAKNIQYF
>TRBV10-2|TRBJ2-1|-|TRBD2
TGCGCCAGCAGTGATTGGGACCGGGGGGGGAATGAGCAGTTCTTC
CASSDWDRGGNEQFF
>TRBV18|TRBJ2-7|few|-
TGTGCCAGCTCCTTTCTCGAGAGGAACGAGCAGTACTTC
CASSFLERNEQYF
>TRBV5-6|TRBJ1-4|-|-
TGTGCCAGCAGCCGCCTGGAAAAGGGGGCTAATGAAAAACTGTTTTTT
CASSRLEKGANEKLFF
>TRBV19|TRBJ1-1|-|TRBD1
TGTGCCAGTAACCCGGGACAGGGGAGGATGAACACTGAAGCTTTCTTT
CASNPGQGRMNTEAFF
>TRBV15|TRBJ1-4|-|-
TGTGCCACCAGCAGAGATTTGACTGTAGAAAAACTGTTTTTT
CATSRDLTVEKLFF
>TRBV6-5|TRBJ1-5|-|-
TGTGCCAGCAGTCGAGGAGTATCAGCGCGTCAGCCCCAGCATTTT
CASSRGVSARQPQHF
>TRBV5-1|TRBJ1-3|-|-
TGCGCCAGCAGCTTGGCTGGTACACCTGGAAACACCATATATTTT
CASSLAGTPGNTIYF
>TRBV27|TRBJ2-7|-|TRBD1
TGTGCCAGCAGTTCAGGGGGTCCCTACGAGCAGTACTTC
CASSSGGPYEQYF
>TRBV6-6|TRBJ1-1|-|-
TGTGCCAGCATCCCAACAGGGTTCGCTGAAGCTTTCTTT
CASIPTGFAEAFF
>TRBV4-3|TRBJ1-6|-|TRBD1
TGCGCCAGCAGCCAAGATTGGAGGGGGCGGACGGTTTCACCCCTCCACTTT
CASSQDWRGRTVSPLHF
>TRBV7-2|TRBJ1-2|few|TRBD1
TGTGCCAGCAGCACCCGGACAGGGGGCGTCCGGGTAGGCTACACCTTC
CASSTRTGGVRVGYTF
>TRBV7-9|TRBJ2-1|-|TRBD2
TGTGCCAGCAGCTTAGCGGGGGGACTAATGAATGAGCAGTTCTTC
CASSLAGGLMNEQFF
>TRBV11-2|TRBJ2-7|-|-
TGTGCCAGCAGCAAAACTATGCAATCCTACGAGCAGTACTTC
CASSKTMQSYEQYF
>TRBV6-1|TRBJ1-5|-|TRBD1
TGTGCCAGCAGTCGGGACAGGATTGATCAGCCCCAGCATTTT
CASSRDRIDQPQHF
>TRBV7-2|TRBJ1-2|-|-
TGTGCCAGCAGCTCATCCAGGAATCACTATGGCTACACCTTC
CASSSSRNHYGYTF
>TRBV28|TRBJ1-2|-|TRBD1
TGTGCCAGCACCCCGGGACAGGATAGCTATGGCTACACCTTC
CASTPGQDSYGYTF
>TRBV10-2|TRBJ2-1|-|-
TGCGCCAGCAGCGACCTAGAGTTTGAGCAGTTCTTC
CASSDLEFEQFF
>TRBV29-1|TRBJ2-7|-|-
TGCAGCGGGAGCAATACCTACGAGCAGTACTTC
CSGSNTYEQYF
>TRBV5-6|TRBJ2-3|-|-
TGTGCCAGCAGCAGAAGACAGGTTGCGCTCACAGATACGCAGTATTTT
CASSRRQVALTDTQYF